This T cell receptor (beta chain) was recorded in a study of blood T cell repertoires in COVID-19 (dated by TCRdb to 2018 to 2021). At the level of the whole study: The collaborator samples originated in the United States, Italy and Spain and spanned the acute and convalescent phases of COVID-19. The prospective study material was composed of cDNA or gDNA derived from T cells, B-cell-depleted T cells, or PBMCs. Subjects who had been exposed to COVID-19, were actively infected with it, or had recovered from it provided the deeply sampled blood TCRbeta repertoires that made up the dataset. The repertoires were made available in a free public database intended to serve as a resource for research on the immune response to SARS-CoV-2. The samples were drawn from two sources: the first 160 participants of the ongoing ImmuneRACE study, and 950 to 1,500 subjects contributed by 6 global collaborators. The sample metadata nearly always contained a de-identified subject ID, COVID-19 status, age in years and sex. HLA class I and class II types, where available, came from metadata supplied by the sample provider rather than from assay-based typing.

This clone was counted between two and nine times. The clone's antigen remains unknown. The record has no base qualities; no much larger clone is one base away. Collaborating institutions collected whole blood in K2EDTA tubes following their own protocols. Collaborator samples were shipped for TCRbeta analysis as frozen whole blood, isolated PBMCs, or DNA extracted from either sample type. CDR1 and CDR2 are drawn from the germline V gene: MNHEY, SVGAGI. V is trimmed back by 6 bases and J by 6 bases, and the junction contains 0 bases that no gene match accounts for. Measured from the cysteine to the phenylalanine, the CDR3 is 11 residues long. Only the CDR3 region is kept as DNA, spanning 33 bases read in frame from base 1. TCRbeta CDR3 regions were amplified from genomic DNA by means of the immunoSEQ Assay, a bias-controlled multiplex PCR. As for the original processing: The number of nucleated cells in each sample was estimated from the amplification of reference gene primers within the assay. Sequence reads were collapsed and filtered to measure the absolute abundance of every unique TCRbeta CDR3 rearrangement. Productive Simpson clonality was computed per sample as the square root of Simpson's diversity index over productive rearrangements. This immuneACCESS table, as held by TCRdb, lists in-frame sequences with V and J called but not all clones. Of the missing ones, under half trace to an unresolved V gene in checked studies; the others have no known cause. V and J calls and clone size follow that table, whereas D and trimming were derived from the DNA. The sample records roughly 71,000 clones, around 90% of which are singletons. Around 29% of the sample belongs to the ten largest clones.

The investigation overall reported the following: The quantity of clinical and demographic metadata differed by source and by participant and was supplied without curation.

The material sequenced was peripheral blood. The chain links TRBV6-5 with TRBJ2-7; TRBD1 aligns with 9 central bases. The TCR was taken from a man aged 50-60 years with acute or convalescent COVID-19. The CDR3 in this case is CASRGQGEQYF. The DNA reads as follows: TGTGCCAGCAGGGGACAGGGCGAGCAGTACTTC.